The 7 T cell receptor beta chains reported below all come from one sample, sequenced in a study of blood T cell repertoires in COVID-19. Sequencing was performed with immunoSEQ multiplex PCR; in TCRdb, only in-frame clones are kept and a portion is missing. The table records around 200,000 clones, 87% of them present only once. The sample was peripheral blood. The receptors come from a woman under 30 who had recovered from COVID-19.

The rearrangement uses TRBV4-3 and TRBJ2-7, with D possibly being TRBD2 (6 bases). Germline V CDR1 and CDR2: LGHNA, YSLEER. V was pared by 1 base and J by 4 bases, with 17 bases between. This CDR3 has 16 residues. CDR3 sequence reads: CASSQVGIKRVYEQYF. The CDR3 nucleotides are TGCGCCAGCAGCCAAGTAGGGATAAAGCGGGTGTACGAGCAGTACTTC.

The chain couples TRBV19 to TRBJ1-2; 7 bases are a match to TRBD1. The CDR3 extends over 15 amino acids. CDR1 and CDR2 (germline): LNHDA, SQIVND (reference sequence). With V trimmed by 6 bases and J by 4 bases, 11 bases remained unmatched. This CDR3 reads CASRPTGDSFYGYTF. As DNA, the CDR3 is TGTGCCAGTAGGCCTACAGGGGACTCCTTCTATGGCTACACCTTC.

The chain uses TRBV11-2 and TRBJ2-5; TRBD1 might be the D (6 bases). Germline V gene lookup returns CDR1 SGHAT and CDR2 FQNNGV. V was trimmed by 0 bases and J by 3 bases, leaving 14 bases between them. The CDR3 is 16 residues long. The CDR3 loop is CASSLEYRVLEETQYF. The CDR3 DNA reads as TGTGCCAGCAGCTTAGAGTACAGGGTGTTAGAAGAGACCCAGTACTTC.

The CDR3 reads CASTRRESLHEQYF. The CDR3 DNA reads as TGTGCCAGCACACGGCGGGAGTCTCTCCACGAGCAGTACTTC. The V gene is TRBV6-5, the J gene TRBJ2-7, with TRBD2 matching over 7 bases. Germline CDR1 is MNHEY and CDR2 is SVGAGI. This CDR3 is built from 14 residues. J gave up 5 bases and V 7 bases, and 11 bases lay outside the gene matches.

V and J are TRBV19 and TRBJ2-1; 9 bases map to TRBD1. The CDR3 runs to 14 residues. Germline CDR1 reads LNHDA; CDR2 reads SQIVND (reference sequence). Trimming cost V 3 bases and J 8 bases; bases outside gene matches: 5. The CDR3 DNA reads as TGTGCCAGTAGTATGACAGGGGGGCGGCATGAGCAGTTCTTC. Translated: CASSMTGGRHEQFF.

The CDR3 is CASSYGRARNTEAFF. The CDR3 nucleotides read TGTGCCAGCAGTTACGGGAGGGCGCGAAACACTGAAGCTTTCTTT. The chain joins TRBV6-5 to TRBJ1-1; D unresolved. Per the germline V gene, CDR1 is MNHEY and CDR2 is SVGAGI. The CDR3 is 15 residues long. Trimming pared 2 bases from V and 2 bases from J, leaving 12 bases between.

This clone was counted once. This chain uses TRBV10-3 with TRBJ2-5; D might be TRBD1 (5 bases). CDR3 length: 15 residues. Germline CDR1 reads ENHRY; CDR2 reads SYGVKD. V was clipped by 6 bases and J by 2 bases, with 16 bases between them. The CDR3 nucleotides read TGTGCCATCAGCCGAGGACACCAGGAGCAAGAGACCCAGTACTTC. This sequence encodes CAISRGHQEQETQYF.